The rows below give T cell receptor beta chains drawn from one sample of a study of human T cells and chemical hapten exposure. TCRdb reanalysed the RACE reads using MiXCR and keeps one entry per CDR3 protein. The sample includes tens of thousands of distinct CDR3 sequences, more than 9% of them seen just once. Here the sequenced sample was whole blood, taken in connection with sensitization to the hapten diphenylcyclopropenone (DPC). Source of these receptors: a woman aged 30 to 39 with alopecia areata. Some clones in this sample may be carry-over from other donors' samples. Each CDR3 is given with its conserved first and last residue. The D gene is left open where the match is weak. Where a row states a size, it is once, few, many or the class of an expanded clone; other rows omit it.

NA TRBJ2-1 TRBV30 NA TGTGCCTGGGCCCGAATAAGGGCAAATGAGCAGTTCTTC CAWARIRANEQFF
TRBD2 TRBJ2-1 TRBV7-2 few TGTGCCAGCAGCCCTCGAACTAGCGGGGGTTCTACCTACAATGAGCAGTTCTTC CASSPRTSGGSTYNEQFF
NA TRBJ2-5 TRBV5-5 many TGTGCCAGCAGCTTGGATTGGCAAGAGACCCAGTACTTC CASSLDWQETQYF
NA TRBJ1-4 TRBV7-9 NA TGTGCCAGCAGCCAAGGAAACAGCATCAATGAAAAACTGTTTTTT CASSQGNSINEKLFF
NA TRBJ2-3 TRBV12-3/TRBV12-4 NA TGTGCCAGCAGTCACGGGACAACTAGCACAGATACGCAGTATTTT CASSHGTTSTDTQYF
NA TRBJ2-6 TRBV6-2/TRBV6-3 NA TGTGCCAGCAGTCCATCAGGGGCTGGGGCCAACGTCCTGACTTTC CASSPSGAGANVLTF
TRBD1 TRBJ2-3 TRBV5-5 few TGTGCCAGCAGCTTGGGCCCGGGACAGGGCTCCGATACGCAGTATTTT CASSLGPGQGSDTQYF
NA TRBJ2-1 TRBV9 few TGTGCCAGCAGCGTAGGCCCGGAATTAGAGCAGTTCTTC CASSVGPELEQFF
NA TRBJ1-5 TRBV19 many TGTGCCAGTAAGGGGGGCAATCAGCCCCAGCATTTT CASKGGNQPQHF
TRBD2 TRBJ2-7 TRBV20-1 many TGCAGTGTTCCTAGCGGGGTCAACTACGAGCAGTACTTC CSVPSGVNYEQYF
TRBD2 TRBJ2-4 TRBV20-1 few TGCAGTGCCCCAACTAGCGGGGGAGACATTCAGTACTTC CSAPTSGGDIQYF
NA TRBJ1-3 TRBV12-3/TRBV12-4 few TGTGCCAGCTCTTTCACTGGAAACACCATATATTTT CASSFTGNTIYF
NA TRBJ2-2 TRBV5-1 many TGCGCCAGCAGCTTCGGTCCCTGGGAGACCGGGGAGCTGTTTTTT CASSFGPWETGELFF
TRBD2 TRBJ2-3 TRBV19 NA TGTGCCAGTAGGACGGGACTAGGTACAGATACGCAGTATTTT CASRTGLGTDTQYF
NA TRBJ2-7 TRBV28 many TGTGCCAGCAGTTTCCCACGTAACGAGCAGTACTTC CASSFPRNEQYF
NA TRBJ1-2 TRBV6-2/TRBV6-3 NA TGTGCCAGCATGTATGGCGGCGCCTATGGCTACACCTTC CASMYGGAYGYTF
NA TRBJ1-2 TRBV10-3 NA TGTGCCATCAGTGAGTACGAGAAGGGCACCTATGGCGACACCTTC CAISEYEKGTYGDTF
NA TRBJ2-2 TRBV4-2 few TGTGCCAGCAGCCATCCGGGACCAAACCCCGGGGAGCTGTTTTTT CASSHPGPNPGELFF
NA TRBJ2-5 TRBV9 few TGTGCCAGCAGAAGCAGGGGCGAAGAGACCCAGTACTTC CASRSRGEETQYF
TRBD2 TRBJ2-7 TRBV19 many TGTGCCAGTAGTAGCCCCTTAACCGGGACTAGCAGAAGCTCCTACGAGCAGTACTTC CASSSPLTGTSRSSYEQYF
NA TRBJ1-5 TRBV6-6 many TGTGCCAGCAGTCCTCCCGGGACACGGTCAGGGGAGCCCCAGCATTTT CASSPPGTRSGEPQHF
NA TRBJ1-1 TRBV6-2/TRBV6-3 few TGTGCCAGCAGTAGACTCACAGGTGAAGCTTTCTTT CASSRLTGEAFF
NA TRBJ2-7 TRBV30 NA TGTGCCTGGAGTCGGGACGGTTACGAGCAGTACTTC CAWSRDGYEQYF
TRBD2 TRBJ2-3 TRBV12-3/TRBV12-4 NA TGTGCCAGCAGTTTAAGTAGCGGGGTTACAGATACGCAGTATTTT CASSLSSGVTDTQYF
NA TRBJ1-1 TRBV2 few TGTGCCAGCAGAACCGACCCCCTGTCCAGAGCTTTCTTT CASRTDPLSRAFF
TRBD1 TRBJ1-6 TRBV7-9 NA TGTGCCAGCAGCCATGGACAGGGGTTCTATAATTCACCCCTCCACTTT CASSHGQGFYNSPLHF
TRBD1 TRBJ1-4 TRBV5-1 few TGCGCCAGCAGCTCAGGGGGCGTAAATAATGAAAAACTGTTTTTT CASSSGGVNNEKLFF
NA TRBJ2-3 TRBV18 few TGTGCCAGCTCACCTACGCCTAGCCCCGATACGCAGTATTTT CASSPTPSPDTQYF
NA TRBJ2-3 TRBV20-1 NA TGCAGTGCTCCGAGGGGGGTTATTACAGATACGCAGTATTTT CSAPRGVITDTQYF
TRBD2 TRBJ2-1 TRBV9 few TGTGCCAGCAGCACCCCCACTAGCGGGGAACTCTACAATGAGCAGTTCTTC CASSTPTSGELYNEQFF
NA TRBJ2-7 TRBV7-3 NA TGTGCCAGCAGCTTAACGAACCGAGGAGAGCAGTACTTC CASSLTNRGEQYF
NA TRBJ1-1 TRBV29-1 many TGCAGCGTTGAAGATCATCGCACTGAAGCTTTCTTT CSVEDHRTEAFF
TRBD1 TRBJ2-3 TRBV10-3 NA TGTGCCACCAACTACCGGACAGGGGTGGGAGATACGCAGTATTTT CATNYRTGVGDTQYF
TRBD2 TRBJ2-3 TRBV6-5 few TGTGCCAGCAGTTACTCCCCGACTAGCGGGGCTCCTAGCACAGATACGCAGTATTTT CASSYSPTSGAPSTDTQYF
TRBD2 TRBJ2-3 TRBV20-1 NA TGCAGTGCCGGTCAAGGACTAGCGGTTAGCACAGATACGCAGTATTTT CSAGQGLAVSTDTQYF
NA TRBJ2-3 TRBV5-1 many TGCGCCAGCAGCTTTCTAACTAGGACAGATACGCAGTATTTT CASSFLTRTDTQYF
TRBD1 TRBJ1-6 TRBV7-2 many TGTGCCAGCAGCACACGACAGGGGAGTGGGTCACCCCTCCACTTT CASSTRQGSGSPLHF
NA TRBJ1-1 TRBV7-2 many TGTGCCAGCAGCTTAGTGTTTTCAGGCGTCAAGGAAGCTTTCTTT CASSLVFSGVKEAFF
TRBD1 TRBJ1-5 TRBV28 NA TGTGCCAGCAGTGGTACAGGGGACCAGCCCCAGCATTTT CASSGTGDQPQHF
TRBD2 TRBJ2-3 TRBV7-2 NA TGTGCCAGCAGCTTACGTCGGCTAGCGGGGGGGCCGAATACGCAGTATTTT CASSLRRLAGGPNTQYF
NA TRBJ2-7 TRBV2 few TGTGCCAGCAGTGTTCTCTACGAGCAGTACTTC CASSVLYEQYF
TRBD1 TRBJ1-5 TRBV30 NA TGTGCCTGGAGCGGACAGGGGAATCAGCCCCAGCATTTT CAWSGQGNQPQHF
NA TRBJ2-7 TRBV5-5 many TGTGCCAGCAGTCAAACAACAGATCTTTACGAGCAGTACTTC CASSQTTDLYEQYF
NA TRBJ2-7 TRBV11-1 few TGTGCCAGCAGCTTATGGGGACACAACTACGAGCAGTACTTC CASSLWGHNYEQYF
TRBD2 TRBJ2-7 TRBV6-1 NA TGTGCCAGCAGTAGGTCTAGCGGGGGGGGCTACGAGCAGTACTTC CASSRSSGGGYEQYF
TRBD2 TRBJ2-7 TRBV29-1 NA TGCAGCGCCGTCGGGGGGGCCTCCTACGAGCAGTACTTC CSAVGGASYEQYF
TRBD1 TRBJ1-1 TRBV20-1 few TGCAGTGCCAGAACAGGGGTCAGGAACACTGAAGCTTTCTTT CSARTGVRNTEAFF